This T cell receptor (beta chain) came from a study of glioma-infiltrating T cells after dendritic cell vaccination. Generated by immunoSEQ multiplex PCR, the TCRdb table keeps only in-frame clones and is missing some. The repertoire includes approximately 99,000 clones, about 85% of them detected once, and 5.4% sits in the top ten. Time point here: after dendritic cell vaccination, including at tumor progression/relapse. This CDR3 is built from 14 residues. Germline CDR1 GTSNPN, CDR2 SVGIG (reference sequence). V lost 2 bases, J lost 3 bases, and 3 bases stayed unmatched. This TCR derives from a human donor with glioblastoma. The chain couples TRBV30 to TRBJ1-4; 7 positions agree with TRBD1. The starting material was blood, obtained after dendritic cell vaccination. CDR3 in DNA: TGTGCCTGGAGTTGGGACAGTTCTAATGAAAAACTGTTTTTT. Translated, it gives CAWSWDSSNEKLFF.